Below, 3 T cell receptor beta chains from the same sample are listed, as sequenced in a study of regulatory T cells in long-lasting Graves disease. The time point here: newly diagnosed GD, antithyroid drugs for less than 3 months. PBMC-extracted RNA yielded the TCR library. Arm-PCR of CDR3 regions and iRepertoire HTBI primers were the basis on which TCR beta libraries were built. TCRdb recomputed calls from the multiplex PCR reads with MiXCR, one row per CDR3 protein. The table has about 620,000 distinct CDR3 sequences, about 15% seen once. These data were also filed under a second study, of T cells in Graves' hyperthyroidism and ophthalmopathy.

This material consisted of peripheral blood mononuclear cells (PBMCs), taken at new diagnosis, from a patient treated with antithyroid drugs. The receptors were sampled from a woman aged 25 to 39 with Graves disease.

Only a few counts were recorded for this clonotype. This chain joins TRBV5-1 and TRBJ2-3; TRBD1 matches 8 bases. V gave up 0 bases and J gave up 4 bases; unmatched junction bases: 10. This CDR3 region has 17 residues. Per the germline V gene, CDR1 is SGHRS and CDR2 is YFSETQ. DNA for the CDR3: TGCGCCAGCAGCTTGGCGGATCGTCAGGGGGCGGCAGATACGCAGTATTTT. Translation: CASSLADRQGAADTQYF.

This clonotype was counted between two and nine times. The chain couples TRBV24-1 to TRBJ1-2; D is unresolved. Germline V gives CDR1 KGHDR, CDR2 SFDVKD. This CDR3 is 13 amino acids long. The V gene lost 1 base and the J gene lost 8 bases, with 10 bases spanning the gap. DNA of the CDR3: TGTGCCACCAGTGATTTTGCCGGGGTGGGCTACACCTTC. Its translation is CATSDFAGVGYTF.

This sequence joins TRBV9 and TRBJ1-2; D is perhaps TRBD1 (5 bases). CDR3 length equals 14 residues. Deletions cut 3 bases from V and 6 bases from J, with 15 bases between. In germline, CDR1 is SGDLS, CDR2 YYNGEE. In DNA form, the CDR3 reads TGTGCCAGCAGCGCCGGGAGGGGCCTCGATGGCTACACCTTC. The encoded protein is CASSAGRGLDGYTF.